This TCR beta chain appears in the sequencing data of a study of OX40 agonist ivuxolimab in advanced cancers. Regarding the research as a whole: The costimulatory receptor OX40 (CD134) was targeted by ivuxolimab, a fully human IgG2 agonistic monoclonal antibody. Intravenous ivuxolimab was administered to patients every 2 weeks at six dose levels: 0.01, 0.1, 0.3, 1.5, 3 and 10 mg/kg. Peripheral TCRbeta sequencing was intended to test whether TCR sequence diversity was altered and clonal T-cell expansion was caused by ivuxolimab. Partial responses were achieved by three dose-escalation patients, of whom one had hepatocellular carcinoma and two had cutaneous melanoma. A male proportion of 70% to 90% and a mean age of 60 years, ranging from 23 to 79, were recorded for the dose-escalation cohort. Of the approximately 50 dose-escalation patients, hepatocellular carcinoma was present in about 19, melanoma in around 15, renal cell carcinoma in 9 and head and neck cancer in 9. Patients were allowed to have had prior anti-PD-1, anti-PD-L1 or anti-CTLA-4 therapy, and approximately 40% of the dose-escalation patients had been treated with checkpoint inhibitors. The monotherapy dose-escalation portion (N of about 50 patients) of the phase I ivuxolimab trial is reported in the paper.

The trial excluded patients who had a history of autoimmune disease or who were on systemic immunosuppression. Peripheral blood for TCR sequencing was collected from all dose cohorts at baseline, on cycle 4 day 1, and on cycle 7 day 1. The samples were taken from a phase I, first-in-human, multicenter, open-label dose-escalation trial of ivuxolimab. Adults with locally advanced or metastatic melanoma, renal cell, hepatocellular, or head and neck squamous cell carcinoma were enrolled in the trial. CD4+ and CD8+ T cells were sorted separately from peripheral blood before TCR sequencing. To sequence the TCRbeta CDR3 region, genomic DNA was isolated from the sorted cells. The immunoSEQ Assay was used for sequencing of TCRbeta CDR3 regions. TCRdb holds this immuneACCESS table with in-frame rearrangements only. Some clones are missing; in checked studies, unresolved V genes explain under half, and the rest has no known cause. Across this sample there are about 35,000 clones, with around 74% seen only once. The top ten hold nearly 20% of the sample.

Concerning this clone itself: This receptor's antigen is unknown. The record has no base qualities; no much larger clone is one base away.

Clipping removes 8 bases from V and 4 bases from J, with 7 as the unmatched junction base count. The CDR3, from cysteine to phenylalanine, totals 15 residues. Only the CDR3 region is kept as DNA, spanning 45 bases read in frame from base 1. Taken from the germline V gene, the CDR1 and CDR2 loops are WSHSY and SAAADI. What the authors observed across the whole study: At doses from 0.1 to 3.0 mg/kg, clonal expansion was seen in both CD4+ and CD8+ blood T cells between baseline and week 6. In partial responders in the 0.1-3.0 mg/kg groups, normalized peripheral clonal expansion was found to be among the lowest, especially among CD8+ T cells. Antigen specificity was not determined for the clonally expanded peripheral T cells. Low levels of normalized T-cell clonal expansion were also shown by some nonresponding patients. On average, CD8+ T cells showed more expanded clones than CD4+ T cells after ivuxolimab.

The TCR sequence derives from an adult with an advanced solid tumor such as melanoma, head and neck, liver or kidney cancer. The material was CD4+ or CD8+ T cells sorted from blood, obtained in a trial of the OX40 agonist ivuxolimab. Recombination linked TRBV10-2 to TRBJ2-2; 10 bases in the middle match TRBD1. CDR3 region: CASGRDRGGTGELFF. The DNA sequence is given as TGCGCCAGCGGACGGGACAGGGGAGGCACCGGGGAGCTGTTTTTT.